Each of the 25 T cell receptor beta chains below was sequenced from the same sample in a study of cytomegalovirus exposure and HLA in healthy donors. With 60 Vbeta and 13 Jbeta primers, the PCR was carried out. Data came from immunoSEQ multiplex PCR; TCRdb stores just in-frame clones and leaves some out. The sample records around 67,000 clones, around four fifths being singletons. Sequencing was carried out using PBMCs. The receptors were sampled from a young woman in good health and CMV-seropositive.

The chain couples TRBV19 to TRBJ2-5, with D possibly TRBD2 on 5 matching bases. The germline gives CDR1 LNHDA, CDR2 SQIVND (reference sequence). The CDR3 runs to 13 residues. The ends were cut back, 6 bases at V and 4 bases at J, with 12 bases in the middle. DNA of the CDR3: TGTGCCAGTAGATCGGGGAATGGAGAGACCCAGTACTTC. This sequence encodes CASRSGNGETQYF.

The chain has TRBV6-1 and TRBJ1-1; the D is unclear. Trimming left V 5 bases short and J 7 bases short, with 5 bases between. The length of the CDR3 is 10 residues. Germline assignment: CDR1 MNHNS and CDR2 SASEGT. CDR3 sequence: CASSLGEAFF. The CDR3 DNA is TGTGCCAGCAGTCTAGGTGAAGCTTTCTTT.

The chain links TRBV6-5 to TRBJ1-1, with D perhaps matching TRBD1 (6 bases). Trimming took off 7 bases at V and 7 bases at J, with 19 bases between the two ends. The length of the CDR3 is 14 residues. Per the germline V gene, CDR1 is MNHEY and CDR2 is SVGAGI. The CDR3 region has the DNA TGTGCCAGCACCAAAACAGGGTGGGCCGGTGAAGCTTTCTTT. It translates to CASTKTGWAGEAFF.

J is TRBJ2-2 and V is TRBV5-1; D remains ambiguous. CDR1 SGHRS and CDR2 YFSETQ come from the germline V gene. Trimming stripped 0 bases from V and 2 bases from J, with 5 bases between. This CDR3 region has 14 residues. Written as DNA, the CDR3 is TGCGCCAGCAGCTTGGTCTTCAACACCGGGGAGCTGTTTTTT. As protein: CASSLVFNTGELFF.

CDR3 residues: CASSSLGGQGSYEQYF. CDR3 nucleotide sequence: TGTGCCAGCAGCTCTCTCGGTGGACAGGGCTCCTACGAGCAGTACTTC. The gene calls are TRBV5-6 and TRBJ2-7; 8 nucleotides align to TRBD1. The trim removed 3 bases at V and 0 bases at J, leaving 8 bases unmatched. The CDR3 has 16 amino acids. CDR1 and CDR2 from the germline V gene are SGHDT and YYEEEE.

The chain recombines TRBV28 with TRBJ1-4; 9 nucleotides match TRBD1. V was clipped by 5 bases and J by 10 bases; unmatched bases: 14. There are 16 residues in the CDR3. Germline V CDR1 and CDR2: MDHEN, SYDVKM. CDR3 amino acids: CASSPPSGTGPRKLFF. CDR3 DNA sequence: TGTGCCAGCAGTCCTCCTTCTGGGACAGGGCCGCGAAAACTGTTTTTT.

The rearrangement joins TRBV6-5 to TRBJ2-1, with TRBD2 matching over 7 bases. This CDR3 comprises 12 residues. CDR1 is MNHEY and CDR2 is SVGAGI in the germline V gene. With 11 bases clipped from V and 6 bases from J, the junction kept 7 bases outside the gene matches. For the CDR3, the DNA is TGTGCCTGCGGGAGAATTGGCAATGAGCAGTTCTTC. This sequence encodes CACGRIGNEQFF.

The J gene is TRBJ1-1, the V gene TRBV9; the D is unclear. The V gene's germline CDR1 is SGDLS and CDR2 YYNGEE. Trimming removed 3 bases from V and 4 bases from J, with 13 bases in between. There are 14 residues in the CDR3. CDR3 loop: CASSGGNEVTEAFF. The CDR3 nucleotides read TGTGCCAGCAGCGGAGGGAATGAGGTCACTGAAGCTTTCTTT.

There are a few counts of this clone. CDR3 bases: TGTGCCACCTGGACAGGGCCAGATACGCAGTATTTT. This codes for CATWTGPDTQYF. This rearrangement joins TRBV6-6 to TRBJ2-3; 8 nucleotides agree with TRBD1. From germline, CDR1 is MNHNY and CDR2 SVGAGI (reference sequence). CDR3 length: 12 residues. The junction had 4 bases not matched to a gene; V was cut back by 10 bases and J by 4 bases.

The gene calls are TRBV5-1 and TRBJ2-5, with D maybe TRBD1 (6 bases). The CDR3 spans 15 residues. Germline CDR1 is SGHRS and CDR2 is YFSETQ. V lost 1 base to trimming and J lost 2 bases, with 12 bases between them. The CDR3 region is CASSLQGQNQETQYF. The CDR3 coding sequence is TGCGCCAGCAGCTTGCAGGGACAAAATCAAGAGACCCAGTACTTC. The whole variable domain, remainder taken from reference TRBV5-1 and TRBJ2-5, is KAGVTQTPRYLIKTRGQQVTLSCSPISGHRSVSWYQQTPGQGLQFLFEYFSETQRNKGNFPGRFSGRQFSNSRSEMNVSTLELGDSALYLCASSLQGQNQETQYFGPGTRLLVL.

This rearrangement joins TRBV29-1 to TRBJ2-5; D not resolved. The ends were cut back, 5 bases at V and 4 bases at J, with 11 bases in the middle. Germline values: CDR1 SQVTM, CDR2 ANQGSEA. This CDR3 region has 12 residues. The CDR3 bases are TGCAGCGTTACGCAGGTTGTAGAGACCCAGTACTTC. Its translation: CSVTQVVETQYF.

V usage is TRBV2 and J usage is TRBJ2-2; D is unclear. The germline V and J ends were trimmed by 2 bases and 4 bases, with 5 bases remaining between them. This CDR3 is built from 13 residues. CDR1 is SNHLY, CDR2 FYNNEI, per germline. The CDR3 loop is CASSEYVTGELFF. CDR3 DNA sequence: TGTGCCAGCAGTGAATATGTCACCGGGGAGCTGTTTTTT. Full variable domain (missing parts from reference TRBV2 and TRBJ2-2): EPEVTQTPSHQVTQMGQEVILRCVPISNHLYFYWYRQILGQKVEFLVSFYNNEISEKSEIFDDQFSVERPDGSNFTLKIRSTKLEDSAMYFCASSEYVTGELFFGEGSRLTVL.

The chain has TRBV29-1 and TRBJ2-1; 10 bases match TRBD2. This CDR3 spans 14 amino acids. V shed 2 bases and J 3 bases; nucleotides not matched to a gene: 1. Germline CDR1 reads SQVTM; CDR2 reads ANQGSEA. The CDR3 protein is CSVEPSGSYNEQFF. CDR3 bases: TGCAGCGTTGAACCTAGCGGGAGCTACAATGAGCAGTTCTTC.

The chain employs TRBV6-5 and TRBJ2-1; TRBD1 matches 8 bases. V lost 6 bases to trimming and J lost 7 bases; unmatched junction nucleotides: 11. Germline lookup yields CDR1 MNHEY and CDR2 SVGAGI. The CDR3 totals 15 residues. This CDR3 is CASRTDRENSNEQFF. CDR3 nucleotide sequence: TGTGCCAGCAGGACGGACAGGGAAAATTCTAATGAGCAGTTCTTC.

This clone has only a few counts. The chain combines TRBV4-1 with TRBJ2-3; D is ambiguous. The CDR3 sequence is 16 residues long. Between the trimmed V and J ends, which lost 5 bases and 2 bases, there was a span of 17 bases. Germline V gene sequence: CDR1 MGHRA, CDR2 YSYEKL. Written as DNA, the CDR3 is TGCGCCAGCAGCAAACGAGCTTACGAGGCCACAGATACGCAGTATTTT. Translated: CASSKRAYEATDTQYF.

The chain employs TRBV2 and TRBJ2-6, with D hard to call. The CDR3 covers 15 residues. V lost 4 bases and J lost 0, with 7 bases in between. Germline V gene sequence: CDR1 SNHLY, CDR2 FYNNEI. The CDR3 protein is CASSVGPSGANVLTF. The CDR3 DNA reads TGTGCCAGCAGTGTTGGCCCCTCTGGGGCCAACGTCCTGACTTTC. The full variable domain, its missing parts supplied by reference TRBV2 and TRBJ2-6, is EPEVTQTPSHQVTQMGQEVILRCVPISNHLYFYWYRQILGQKVEFLVSFYNNEISEKSEIFDDQFSVERPDGSNFTLKIRSTKLEDSAMYFCASSVGPSGANVLTFGAGSRLTVL.

The J gene is TRBJ2-5, the V gene TRBV21-1; the table's D call of TRBD2 was not tested on the DNA. TRBV21-1 is a known pseudogene. This CDR3 comprises 11 residues. Here the CDR3 DNA reads TGTGCCAGCAGCACTCTAGCGTACCAGTACTTC. This codes for CASSTLAYQYF.

This sequence joins TRBV5-4 and TRBJ1-4, with a possible D match to TRBD1 (6 bases). Germline V gene data show CDR1 as SGHNT and CDR2 as YYREEE (reference sequence). Deletions cut 3 bases from V and 0 bases from J, with 12 bases between. The CDR3 is 16 residues long. The CDR3 nucleotides are TGTGCCAGCAGCTCAAAACAGGGTTCAACTAATGAAAAACTGTTTTTT. Translating gives CASSSKQGSTNEKLFF.

The sample holds a few counts of this clone. The chain couples TRBV19 to TRBJ2-5; 9 positions match TRBD1. The CDR3 extends over 15 amino acids. V dropped 1 base and J dropped 4; count of bases not matched to a gene: 4. Germline V gene data show CDR1 as LNHDA and CDR2 as SQIVND (reference sequence). CDR3 protein: CASSIGDRVGETQYF. CDR3 DNA sequence: TGTGCCAGTAGTATAGGGGACAGGGTTGGAGAGACCCAGTACTTC.

There are a few counts of this clone. The chain carries TRBV6-5 and TRBJ2-1, with a possible D match to TRBD2 (5 bases). V gave up 3 bases and J gave up 12 bases, with 15 bases separating them. The CDR3 runs to 13 residues. Per the germline V gene, CDR1 is MNHEY and CDR2 is SVGAGI. The CDR3 is CASSYKLSGWQFF. CDR3 DNA sequence: TGTGCCAGCAGTTATAAACTCTCGGGGTGGCAGTTCTTC.

The chain recombines TRBV11-2 with TRBJ2-1; 11 bases are shared with TRBD2. After removal of 4 bases from V and 9 bases from J, the junction contained 5 bases not matched to a gene. Germline CDR1 reads SGHAT; CDR2 reads FQNNGV. CDR3 size: 14 residues. CDR3 region: CASSSLAGEGEQFF. DNA of the CDR3: TGTGCCAGCAGCTCACTAGCGGGAGAGGGTGAGCAGTTCTTC.

This clone came up once. The chain employs TRBV18 and TRBJ2-7, with 7 bases aligning to TRBD1. The germline CDR1 and CDR2 sequences are KGHSH and LQKENI. The CDR3 has 16 amino acids. With 1 base clipped from V and 2 bases from J, the junction kept 8 bases outside the gene matches. Written as DNA, the CDR3 is TGTGCCAGCTCACCACTGGTCGGGACAGTACCCTACGAGCAGTACTTC. Residues: CASSPLVGTVPYEQYF.

The chain carries TRBV6-5 and TRBJ1-1; a possible D gene is TRBD1 (5 bases). This CDR3 has 12 residues. The germline V and J ends were trimmed by 5 bases and 14 bases, with 18 bases remaining between them. Germline CDR1 reads MNHEY; CDR2 reads SVGAGI. As DNA, the CDR3 is TGTGCCAGCAGTGCCGTCTGGGAGGGGCCATTCTTT. It encodes CASSAVWEGPFF.

The chain recombines TRBV7-9 with TRBJ1-1; D is perhaps TRBD1 (6 bases). This CDR3 contains 16 residues. The germline CDR1 and CDR2 sequences are SEHNR and FQNEAQ (reference sequence). Deletions cut 6 bases from V and 1 base from J, with 18 bases between. The CDR3 coding sequence is TGTGCCAGCAGTTCCCAGGGGCGCGGTAGGAACACTGAAGCTTTCTTT. Translated, it gives CASSSQGRGRNTEAFF.

J is TRBJ2-7 and V is TRBV14, with D hard to call. The CDR3 runs 13 residues. CDR1 is SGHDN and CDR2 is FVKESK in the germline V gene. The V gene lost 3 bases and the J gene lost 3 bases, with 9 bases spanning the gap. The CDR3 region has the DNA TGTGCCAGCAGCCACCTAAATAGCTACGAGCAGTACTTC. It specifies CASSHLNSYEQYF.